This T cell receptor (beta chain) was obtained from a study of a mutant IDH1 vaccine in newly diagnosed glioma. Across the whole study: Most patients had radiochemotherapy with temozolomide before enrollment; others had one alone.

Repertoires were generated with immunoSEQ multiplex PCR, while TCRdb's copy carries only in-frame clones and drops some. The top ten hold around 7.6% of the sample, which has more than 25,000 clones, about 76% seen once. V lost 5 bases and J lost 4, with 3 bases in between. The germline V gene encodes CDR1 MNHEY and CDR2 SVGAGI. The length of the CDR3 is 11 residues. Time point meaning: week 35, safety follow-up. It was 300 ug of mutant IDH1 20-mer peptide that made up each vaccine dose, given with topical imiquimod. Patients carried new grade 3 or 4 IDH1-mutant astrocytomas lacking nuclear ATRX. Study-wide results and caveats: Most patients, 85% to 95%, showed vaccine-induced immune responses.

Turning to this clone: What it binds is unknown.

Sequenced here: PBMCs, sampled from a glioma patient whose treatment included an IDH1 peptide vaccine. The V call is TRBV6-5, the J call TRBJ2-1; D unclear. This sequence originates from a man in his fifties or sixties with glioma. The chain's CDR3 is CASSRYNEQFF. The CDR3, as DNA: TGTGCCAGCAGTCGGTACAATGAGCAGTTCTTC.